The 27 T cell receptor beta chains reported below all come from one sample, sequenced in a study of blood T cells in healthy people across ages. A second PCR of roughly 7 to 11 cycles used a sample-barcoded 5' primer and a J-beta primer mix. TCRdb fed the 5' RACE reads into MiXCR, producing one record per CDR3 protein. The sample contains about 1.7 million distinct CDR3 sequences, 28% of which appear only once. Specimen: blood. The receptor set was obtained from a woman aged 30 to 39 in good health.

The chain carries TRBV18 and TRBJ2-5; 10 positions match TRBD2. Per germline, CDR1 KGHSH and CDR2 LQKENI. The CDR3 covers 16 residues. Unmatched junction bases numbered 6, after V lost 3 bases and J lost 2 bases. Written as DNA, the CDR3 is TGTGCCAGCTCACCTAAGCGGGGGGGAGATCAAGAGACCCAGTACTTC. It translates to CASSPKRGGDQETQYF.

The chain uses TRBV29-1 and TRBJ2-2, with 10 bases lining up with TRBD1. V lost 7 bases to trimming and J lost 8 bases; unmatched junction nucleotides: 10. The CDR3 covers 14 residues. Germline V gene data show CDR1 as SQVTM and CDR2 as ANQGSEA. CDR3 sequence reads: CSADWDRGGGELFF. As DNA, the CDR3 is TGCAGCGCCGATTGGGACAGGGGTGGAGGGGAGCTGTTTTTT.

The chain recombines TRBV3-1 with TRBJ2-2; TRBD2 matches 8 bases. The CDR3 sequence is 16 residues long. Germline lookup yields CDR1 LGHDT and CDR2 YNNKEL (reference sequence). J was trimmed by 5 bases and V by 1 base; bases with no gene match: 6. The CDR3 DNA sequence: TGTGCCAGCAGCCAAGGCGAACTAGCGGATACCGGGGAGCTGTTTTTT. This translates into CASSQGELADTGELFF.

This clonotype was counted between two and nine times. At one end the junction does not follow the germline gene, possibly because of a read error. J is TRBJ2-7 and V is TRBV5-6, with D possibly TRBD2 on 5 matching bases. Germline-derived CDR1 and CDR2 are SGHDT and YYEEEE. The CDR3 covers 12 residues. The DNA for the CDR3 is TGTGCCAGCATCTTGGAGGCTTTCGAGCAGTACTTC. Translating gives CASILEAFEQYF.

Points on this clonotype: With a much larger clone just one base away, this may be a read error. J is TRBJ1-2 and V is TRBV27; no clear D gene. CDR1 and CDR2 (germline): MNHEY, SMNVEV (reference sequence). The V end lost 5 bases, the J end lost 8 bases, and 18 bases lay between the germline ends. There are 14 residues in the CDR3. CDR3 bases: TGTGCCAGCAGTCCGCACTCGTTACGAGGAGGCTACACCTTC. It yields the protein CASSPHSLRGGYTF.

This clonotype was observed at least ten times. This chain joins TRBV10-2 and TRBJ2-7; D ambiguous. The CDR3 is made up of 18 amino acids. Germline V CDR1 and CDR2: WSHSY, SAAADI. V was trimmed by 2 bases and J by 0 bases, leaving 20 bases between them. CDR3 DNA sequence: TGCGCCAGCAGTGAGGATCGTCAGATATTAGTCTTCTCCTACGAGCAGTACTTC. This sequence encodes CASSEDRQILVFSYEQYF.

This clonotype has just a few counts. In DNA, the CDR3 is TGTGCCAGCCGGGCGCGGAGTGGCGGGGGGTCGAACGAGCAGTACTTC. Residues: CASRARSGGGSNEQYF. This chain uses TRBV6-1 with TRBJ2-7; 8 bases map to TRBD2. The CDR3 is 16 amino acids. CDR1 and CDR2 (germline): MNHNS, SASEGT. J lost 5 bases, V lost 8 bases, and 17 bases had no gene match.

The chain is built from TRBV18 and TRBJ2-5; 11 positions match TRBD2. Germline CDR1 is KGHSH and CDR2 is LQKENI. The CDR3 extends over 16 amino acids. V gave up 0 bases and J gave up 5 bases; unmatched junction bases: 5. Here the CDR3 reads CASSPPGLADEETQYF. The CDR3 region has the DNA TGTGCCAGCTCACCACCGGGACTAGCGGACGAGGAGACCCAGTACTTC.

This chain's CDR3 is CANSNRGAGYTF. CDR3 sequence (DNA): TGTGCCAACTCTAACAGGGGTGCTGGCTACACCTTC. The chain has TRBV12-3 or TRBV12-4 and TRBJ1-2; TRBD1 matches at 7 bases. Trimming cost V 10 bases and J 7 bases; bases outside gene matches: 9. This CDR3 spans 12 amino acids.

V gene TRBV20-1 combines with J gene TRBJ2-3; D is perhaps TRBD2 (5 bases). CDR3 length equals 12 residues. CDR1 DFQATT and CDR2 SNEGSKA come from the germline V gene (reference sequence). Trimming pared 4 bases from V and 9 bases from J, leaving 14 bases between. The CDR3 reads CSATDSRGTQYF. The CDR3 DNA follows: TGCAGTGCTACGGACTCGCGAGGGACGCAGTATTTT.

This rearrangement joins TRBV7-2 to TRBJ2-4; D gene ambiguous. Trimming removed 4 bases from V and 6 bases from J, with 13 bases in between. The length of the CDR3 is 14 residues. The germline CDR1 and CDR2 sequences are SGHTA and FQGNSA. The CDR3 nucleotides are TGTGCCAGCAGCTCCCTTGTCCCCGGAAACATTCAGTACTTC. Its protein product is CASSSLVPGNIQYF.

V gene TRBV20-1 combines with J gene TRBJ2-1, with 8 bases lining up with TRBD2. The germline CDR1 and CDR2 sequences are DFQATT and SNEGSKA (reference sequence). The CDR3 runs to 11 residues. The CDR3 nucleotides are TGCAGGGCCTTAGCGGGACTTGAGCAGTTCTTC. It is translated as CRALAGLEQFF.

In its sample, this clonotype was seen many times. V is TRBV27 and J is TRBJ2-4, with D maybe TRBD2 (6 bases). The CDR3 contains 14 residues. Germline CDR1 is MNHEY and CDR2 is SMNVEV (reference sequence). The V gene lost 3 bases and the J gene lost 13 bases, with 19 bases spanning the gap. The CDR3 protein is CASSFGRGSIQQYF. The CDR3 nucleotides read TGTGCCAGCAGTTTCGGGCGGGGTTCTATCCAGCAGTACTTC.

The CDR3: CASSQDGDLLQYF. CDR3 nucleotides: TGTGCCAGCAGCCAAGACGGGGATCTCCTCCAGTATTTT. V gene TRBV4-2 combines with J gene TRBJ2-3, with D possibly being TRBD2 (5 bases). Germline assignment: CDR1 LGHNA and CDR2 YNFKEQ. The CDR3 runs 13 residues. The V end was cut by 0 bases, the J end by 12 bases, with 13 bases between.

This clonotype was found a few times. The chain joins TRBV25-1 to TRBJ2-7; D gene ambiguous. V lost 5 bases and J 3 bases, leaving 17 bases between the germline ends. The CDR3 is 15 residues long. CDR1 and CDR2 from the germline V gene are MGHDK and SYGVNS. Written as DNA, the CDR3 is TGTGCCAGCAGTTTGTCTATACCAGGCCTCTACGAGCAGTACTTC. Translating it yields CASSLSIPGLYEQYF.

The genes are TRBV20-1 and TRBJ2-2, with a possible D match to TRBD2 (6 bases). CDR1 and CDR2 from the germline V gene are DFQATT and SNEGSKA (reference sequence). The CDR3 sequence is 15 residues long. Deletions cut 0 bases from V and 4 bases from J, with 12 bases between. The CDR3 nucleotides are TGCAGTGCTAGAGATAGGGCTAGCGCCACCGGGGAGCTGTTTTTT. It is translated as CSARDRASATGELFF.

The V call is TRBV12-3 or TRBV12-4, the J call TRBJ1-4; tentatively, D is TRBD1 (5 bases). V lost 6 bases, J lost 7 bases, and 9 bases lay in between. The CDR3 length is 12 residues. Written as DNA, the CDR3 is TGTGCCAGCAGACCGGGGCCTGAAAAACTGTTTTTT. As protein: CASRPGPEKLFF.

This clonotype was seen a few times. This sequence joins TRBV12-3 or TRBV12-4 and TRBJ1-4; D not certain. The CDR3 contains 13 residues. Trimming removed 6 bases from V and 5 bases from J, with 10 bases in between. DNA of the CDR3: TGTGCCAGCAGGGCTCTGGCCAATGAAAAACTGTTTTTT. Its protein product is CASRALANEKLFF.

A note on this clonotype: This may arise from a read error, as a much more abundant clone is one base away. The gene calls are TRBV29-1 and TRBJ2-5; possible D gene TRBD2, 5 bases. The CDR3 has 11 amino acids. Trimming took off 6 bases at V and 7 bases at J, with 12 bases between the two ends. CDR1 and CDR2 (germline): SQVTM, ANQGSEA. The CDR3: CSVRDSVTQYF. CDR3 DNA: TGCAGCGTCCGGGATAGTGTGACCCAGTACTTC.

The chain is built from TRBV29-1 and TRBJ2-3; D is possibly TRBD1 (6 bases). The CDR3 sequence is 14 residues long. V was shortened by 7 bases and J by 3 bases, with 17 bases between the two germline ends. Germline CDR1 and CDR2: SQVTM and ANQGSEA. Here the CDR3 reads CSAADTGRTDTQYF. CDR3 nucleotides: TGCAGCGCCGCGGACACAGGGCGGACAGATACGCAGTATTTT.

This clonotype turned up a few times. As DNA, the CDR3 is TGTGCCAGCGGCCCCGCAGGACAGTCTAGCACAGATACGCAGTATTTT. It yields the protein CASGPAGQSSTDTQYF. The J gene is TRBJ2-3, the V gene TRBV7-9; tentatively, D is TRBD1 (6 bases). The V end lost 8 bases, the J end lost 0 bases, and 18 bases lay between the germline ends. CDR1 SEHNR and CDR2 FQNEAQ come from the germline V gene (reference sequence). The CDR3 totals 16 residues.

V usage is TRBV6-2 or TRBV6-3 and J usage is TRBJ2-7; 8 nucleotides match TRBD1. The CDR3 has 13 amino acids. J was trimmed by 3 bases and V by 11 bases; bases with no gene match: 9. Germline CDR1 and CDR2: MNHEY and SVGEGT. The CDR3 DNA is TGTGCCTCAGAGGGGACAGGAGGCTACGAGCAGTACTTC. Residues: CASEGTGGYEQYF.

The V call is TRBV7-9, the J call TRBJ1-2; 7 positions agree with TRBD1. The germline CDR1 and CDR2 sequences are SEHNR and FQNEAQ (reference sequence). The CDR3 extends over 14 amino acids. With V trimmed by 4 bases and J by 5 bases, 7 bases remained unmatched. The CDR3 region is CASSSQQGIYGYTF. The CDR3 DNA sequence: TGTGCCAGCAGCTCCCAACAGGGGATATATGGCTACACCTTC.

This clonotype was observed many times. CDR3 loop: CASSLRTSGSWYEQYF. DNA of the CDR3: TGCGCCAGCAGCTTACGGACTAGCGGGAGTTGGTACGAGCAGTACTTC. The gene calls are TRBV5-1 and TRBJ2-7; 13 bases line up with TRBD2. CDR1 SGHRS and CDR2 YFSETQ come from the germline V gene. There are 16 residues in the CDR3. The trim removed 2 bases at V and 4 bases at J, leaving 6 bases unmatched.

This clonotype was recorded at least ten times. The chain is built from TRBV7-8 and TRBJ2-6, with 10 bases aligning to TRBD2. The germline gives CDR1 SGHVS, CDR2 FQNEAQ. V gave up 5 bases and J gave up 0 bases; unmatched junction bases: 4. The CDR3 runs to 17 residues. CDR3 DNA: TGTGCCAGCAGCGCTCTAGCGGGGGTCTCTGGGGCCAACGTCCTGACTTTC. Protein product: CASSALAGVSGANVLTF.

This clonotype was found many times. The rearrangement joins TRBV5-1 to TRBJ2-3, with a tentative D call TRBD1 (5 bases). There are 15 residues in the CDR3. Germline assignment: CDR1 SGHRS and CDR2 YFSETQ. The V and J ends lost 1 base and 0 bases respectively, with 9 bases between them. The CDR3: CASSLSPGSTDTQYF. The CDR3 DNA is TGCGCCAGCAGCTTGAGCCCAGGGAGCACAGATACGCAGTATTTT. Based on the CDR3 plus reference TRBV5-1 and TRBJ2-3, the full variable domain is KAGVTQTPRYLIKTRGQQVTLSCSPISGHRSVSWYQQTPGQGLQFLFEYFSETQRNKGNFPGRFSGRQFSNSRSEMNVSTLELGDSALYLCASSLSPGSTDTQYFGPGTRLTVL.

Comment on this clonotype: This may come from a read error, since a much larger clone is one base off. The chain joins TRBV29-1 to TRBJ2-7; the D gene is possibly TRBD2 (6 bases). Germline assignment: CDR1 SQVTM and CDR2 ANQGSEA. Trimming removed 7 bases at V and 2 bases at J, with 18 bases between. The CDR3 extends over 14 amino acids. CDR3 sequence (DNA): TGCAGCGCTGGGTCCCTAGCGCGAACCTACGAGCAGTACTTC. Translation: CSAGSLARTYEQYF.